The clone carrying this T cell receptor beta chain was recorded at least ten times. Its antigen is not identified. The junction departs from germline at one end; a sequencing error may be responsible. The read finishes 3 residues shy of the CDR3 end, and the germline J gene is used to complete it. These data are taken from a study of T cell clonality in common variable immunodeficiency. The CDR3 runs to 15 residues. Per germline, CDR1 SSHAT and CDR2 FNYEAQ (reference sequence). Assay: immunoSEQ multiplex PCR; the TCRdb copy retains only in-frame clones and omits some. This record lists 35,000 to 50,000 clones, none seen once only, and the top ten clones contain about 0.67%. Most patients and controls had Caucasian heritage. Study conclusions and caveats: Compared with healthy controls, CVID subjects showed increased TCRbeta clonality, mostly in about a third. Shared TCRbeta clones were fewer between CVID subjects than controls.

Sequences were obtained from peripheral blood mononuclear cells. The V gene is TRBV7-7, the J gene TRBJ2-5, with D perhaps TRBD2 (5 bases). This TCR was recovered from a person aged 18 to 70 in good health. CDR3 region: CASSLAPGDQETQYF. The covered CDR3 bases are TGTGCTAGCAGCTTAGCGCCCGGGGACCAAGAGACC. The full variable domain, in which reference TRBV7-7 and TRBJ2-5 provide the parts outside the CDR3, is GAGVSQSPRYKVTKRGQDVTLRCDPISSHATLYWYQQALGQGPEFLTYFNYEAQPDKSGLPSDRFSAERPEGSISTLTIQRTEQRDSAMYRCASSLAPGDQETQYFGPGTRLLVL.